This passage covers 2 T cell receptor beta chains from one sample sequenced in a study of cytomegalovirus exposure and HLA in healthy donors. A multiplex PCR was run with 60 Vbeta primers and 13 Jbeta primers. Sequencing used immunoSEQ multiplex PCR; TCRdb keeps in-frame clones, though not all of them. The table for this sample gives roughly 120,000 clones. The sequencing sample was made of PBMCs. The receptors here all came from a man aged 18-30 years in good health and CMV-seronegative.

CDR3 amino acids: CASSSTAPVYGYTF. The DNA for the CDR3 is TGTGCCAGCTCCTCCACTGCCCCTGTCTATGGCTACACCTTC. The chain joins TRBV28 to TRBJ1-2, with unresolved D. This CDR3 is built from 14 residues. Germline assignment: CDR1 MDHEN and CDR2 SYDVKM. The V end was cut by 8 bases, the J end by 4 bases, with 17 bases between.

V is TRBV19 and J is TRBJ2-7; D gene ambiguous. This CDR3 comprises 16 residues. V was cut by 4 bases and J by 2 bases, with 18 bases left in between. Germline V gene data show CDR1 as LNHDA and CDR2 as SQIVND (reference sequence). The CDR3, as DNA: TGTGCCAGTAGTAAAGTCCCCCAGGAAATTACCTACGAGCAGTACTTC. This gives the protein CASSKVPQEITYEQYF.